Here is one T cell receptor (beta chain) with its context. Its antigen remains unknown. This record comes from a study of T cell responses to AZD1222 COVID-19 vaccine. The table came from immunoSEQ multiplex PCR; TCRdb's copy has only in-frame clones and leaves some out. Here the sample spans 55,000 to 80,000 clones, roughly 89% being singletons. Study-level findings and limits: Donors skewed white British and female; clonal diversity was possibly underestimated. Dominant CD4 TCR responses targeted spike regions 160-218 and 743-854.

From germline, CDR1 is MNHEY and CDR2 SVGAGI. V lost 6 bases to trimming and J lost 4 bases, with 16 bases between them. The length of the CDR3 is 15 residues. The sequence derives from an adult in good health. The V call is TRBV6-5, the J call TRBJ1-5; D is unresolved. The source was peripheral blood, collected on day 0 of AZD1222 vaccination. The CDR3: CASSRSGVRNQPQHF. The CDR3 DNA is TGTGCCAGCAGCCGCTCGGGAGTCCGAAATCAGCCCCAGCATTTT.